This TCR beta chain emerged from a study of cytomegalovirus exposure and HLA in healthy donors. This table comes from immunoSEQ multiplex PCR, and its TCRdb copy is limited to in-frame clones, with some not included. The sample has more than 85,000 clones, approximately 89% seen once. The specimen sequenced was PBMCs. The TCR was taken from a woman between 18 and 29 years old in good health and CMV-seronegative.

CDR3 sequence reads: CATSRTSGRYYEQFF. CDR3 DNA sequence: TGTGCCACCAGCAGGACTAGCGGGAGGTACTATGAGCAGTTCTTC. V gene TRBV15 combines with J gene TRBJ2-1; 13 bases are a match to TRBD2. The CDR3 is made up of 15 amino acids. Trimming took 3 bases from V and 8 from J; bases not matched to a gene: 4. Germline CDR1 LNHNV, CDR2 YYDKDF (reference sequence).